The entry below gives a single TCR delta chain sequence along with its context. This clone registers as medium-sized (0.01 to 0.1%) within its sample. Its antigen remains undetermined. Base qualities are not at hand, and no much larger clone is one base apart. The identical CDR3 is also encoded by other nucleotide sequences in the sample. The record originates from a study of gamma-delta chains in newborns, infants, children (dated by TCRdb to between 2019 and 2020). A note on the overall study: According to the study title, microbial exposure causes polyclonal expansion of innate gammadelta T cells right after birth. The study examined the way microbial exposure affected innate gammadelta T cell populations in human newborns right after birth.

TCRdb lists the instrument as Illumina MiSeq. Via CATT, TCRdb reprocessed the public reads, and rows with identical DNA were then joined. The sample table holds 5,500 or so delta-chain clones, of which approximately 1.9% were seen once. In total, the top ten clones hold 10% to 15% of the sample. The clonotype originates from a child who was a newborn, infant or young child, either healthy, febrile or measles-vaccinated (not recorded which). Sequences were obtained from blood.

The bases are TGTGCCTGTGACACCGTGGGGGATACTCCAGCTTTGACAGCACAACTCTTCTTT. Its protein reads: CACDTVGDTPALTAQLFF. The rearranged chain carries TRDV2 and TRDJ2; 10 central nucleotides agree with TRDD3. Spanning cysteine to phenylalanine, the CDR3 consists of 18 amino acids. The sequence is cut down to CDR3 DNA, 54 bases in frame from base 1. Germline trimming amounts to 0 bases on V and 0 bases on J, with 6 as the count of junction bases outside the gene matches. CDR1 GEAIGNYY and CDR2 EKD were looked up in the germline V gene.